This TCR beta chain came from a study of cytomegalovirus exposure and HLA in healthy donors. The PCR contained 60 Vbeta and 13 Jbeta primers. The table came from immunoSEQ multiplex PCR; TCRdb's copy has only in-frame clones and leaves some out. The sample shows 150,000 to 200,000 clones, 75% to 80% of them seen only once. Each donor was healthy, and each was a bone marrow donor. Sequenced sample: PBMCs. This sequence originates from a woman in her forties or fifties in good health and CMV-seropositive.

DNA of the CDR3: TGTGCCAGCAGCTCGCGGGACAGGGGCACTGAAGCTTTCTTT. Translating it yields CASSSRDRGTEAFF. The chain couples TRBV21-1 to TRBJ1-1; the table gives TRBD1 as D, unverified against the DNA. TRBV21-1 is a pseudogene locus. CDR3 length equals 14 residues.